A single sample gave rise to the 15 T cell receptor beta chains below, sequenced in a study of blood T cell repertoires in COVID-19. Measured with immunoSEQ multiplex PCR; TCRdb has only the in-frame clones, and not every one. Among tens of thousands of clones listed, just under 90% were seen once. Specimen: peripheral blood. The source of these receptors is a man between 60 and 70 years old with acute or convalescent COVID-19.

A few counts support this clone. The chain combines TRBV6-4 with TRBJ1-1; D gene unclear. The CDR3 runs to 13 residues. V lost 3 bases and J lost 4, with 9 bases in between. Germline-derived CDR1 and CDR2 are MRHNA and SNTAGT. CDR3 DNA sequence: TGTGCCAGCAGTGATAGTTCACTCACTGAAGCTTTCTTT. Its protein is CASSDSSLTEAFF.

The chain combines TRBV19 with TRBJ1-6; TRBD1 might be the D (6 bases). The CDR3 is 15 amino acids. The germline V gene has CDR1 LNHDA and CDR2 SQIVND (reference sequence). Trimming pared 3 bases from V and 8 bases from J, leaving 14 bases between. DNA for the CDR3: TGTGCCAGTAGTATCACAGGGAATAGGGATTCACCCCTCCACTTT. This gives the protein CASSITGNRDSPLHF.

This clone appeared once. This rearrangement joins TRBV19 to TRBJ2-1; 8 bases agree with TRBD1. V shed 0 bases and J 3 bases; nucleotides not matched to a gene: 1. Germline V gene data show CDR1 as LNHDA and CDR2 as SQIVND (reference sequence). The CDR3 runs to 15 residues. CDR3 coding DNA: TGTGCCAGTAGTATAGAAGGACAGGGCTACAATGAGCAGTTCTTC. Translating gives CASSIEGQGYNEQFF.

V usage is TRBV30 and J usage is TRBJ1-3; the match to TRBD1 covers 8 bases. V was pared by 3 bases and J by 4 bases, with 8 bases of the junction left unmatched. Germline CDR1 GTSNPN, CDR2 SVGIG (reference sequence). The CDR3 runs 15 residues. The CDR3 nucleotides read TGTGCCTGGAGCGATCTGGACAGGGAAGGAAACACCATATATTTT. Amino acids: CAWSDLDREGNTIYF.

This chain connects TRBV7-3 to TRBJ1-1, with D maybe TRBD1 (6 bases). Germline CDR1 is SGHTA and CDR2 is FQGTGA. This CDR3 has 14 amino acids. Trimming removed 3 bases at V and 1 base at J, with 9 bases between. The CDR3 coding sequence is TGTGCCAGCAGCTTGGGACAACCGAACACTGAAGCTTTCTTT. Encoded protein: CASSLGQPNTEAFF.

This chain joins TRBV7-9 and TRBJ2-7, with 8 bases matching TRBD2. The CDR3 covers 13 residues. The V and J ends lost 3 bases and 5 bases, in that order; junction bases with no gene match: 3. CDR1 is SEHNR and CDR2 is FQNEAQ in the germline V gene (reference sequence). The CDR3 DNA reads as TGTGCCAGCAGCTTCGGGAGGGGCAACGAGCAGTACTTC. Amino acids: CASSFGRGNEQYF.

This chain links TRBV19 with TRBJ2-6; D perhaps matches TRBD1 (5 bases). The CDR3 contains 16 residues. The germline CDR1 and CDR2 sequences are LNHDA and SQIVND (reference sequence). Trimming took 1 base from V and 0 from J, leaving 7 bases between them. The CDR3 DNA sequence: TGTGCCAGTAGTATAGGACAGCACTCTGGGGCCAACGTCCTGACTTTC. This sequence encodes CASSIGQHSGANVLTF.

J is TRBJ2-1 and V is TRBV19, with TRBD2 identical over 16 bases. This CDR3 contains 18 residues. Germline trimming cut 4 bases from V and 5 bases from J; bases unmatched to any gene: 8. Germline-derived CDR1 and CDR2 are LNHDA and SQIVND (reference sequence). This CDR3 reads CASSRGTSGRARNNEQFF. CDR3 sequence (DNA): TGTGCCAGTAGTAGAGGGACTAGCGGGAGGGCCCGGAACAATGAGCAGTTCTTC.

The V gene is TRBV11-2, the J gene TRBJ2-1; 12 bases fit TRBD2. This CDR3 is built from 17 residues. J gave up 10 bases and V 1 base, and 11 bases lay outside the gene matches. Looked up from germline, CDR1 is SGHAT and CDR2 is FQNNGV. The DNA for the CDR3 is TGTGCCAGCAGCTTAGGTGTCAGTCTAGCGGGAGGGTTCGAGCAGTTCTTC. This translates into CASSLGVSLAGGFEQFF.

The chain has TRBV6-5 and TRBJ2-7, with D possibly being TRBD2 (5 bases). The CDR3 sequence is 15 residues long. The V gene's germline CDR1 is MNHEY and CDR2 SVGAGI. V was pared by 0 bases and J by 0 bases, with 9 bases between. CDR3 nucleotides: TGTGCCAGCAGTTACTCTGGGAGAAGCTCCTACGAGCAGTACTTC. Amino acids: CASSYSGRSSYEQYF.

This rearrangement joins TRBV28 to TRBJ2-5; weak D call: TRBD2 (6 bases). Germline CDR1 reads MDHEN; CDR2 reads SYDVKM. The V gene lost 3 bases and the J gene lost 2 bases, with 7 bases spanning the gap. The CDR3 is made up of 13 amino acids. CDR3 loop: CASSFAGQETQYF. The CDR3 nucleotides read TGTGCCAGCAGTTTTGCGGGGCAAGAGACCCAGTACTTC.

The rearrangement joins TRBV3-1 (or the pseudogene TRBV3-2) to TRBJ2-7, with TRBD2 matching over 8 bases. The V gene's germline CDR1 is LGHDT and CDR2 YNNKEL (reference sequence). The CDR3 spans 14 residues. V was pared by 3 bases and J by 5 bases, with 6 bases of the junction left unmatched. DNA of the CDR3: TGTGCCAGCAGCCATTCCAGCGGGAGTCACGAGCAGTACTTC. Encoded protein: CASSHSSGSHEQYF.

In this sample, this clone turned up a few times. The chain recombines TRBV10-3 with TRBJ2-7; D gene uncertain. Looked up from germline, CDR1 is ENHRY and CDR2 is SYGVKD. The CDR3 sequence is 8 residues long. The ends were cut back, 8 bases at V and 13 bases at J, with 9 bases in the middle. CDR3 sequence (DNA): TGTGCCATCGGAGCATGCTACTTC. Protein: CAIGACYF.

This chain connects TRBV4-3 to TRBJ2-3; D unclear. Trimming removed 4 bases from V and 0 bases from J, with 11 bases in between. The length of the CDR3 is 15 residues. Germline V gene sequence: CDR1 LGHNA, CDR2 YSLEER. CDR3 nucleotide sequence: TGCGCCAGCAGCCCAGAAACTCCCAGCACAGATACGCAGTATTTT. Residues: CASSPETPSTDTQYF.

This chain connects TRBV29-1 to TRBJ2-7; D gene uncertain. Trimming took 0 bases from V and 0 from J, leaving 6 bases between them. CDR3 length: 13 residues. Germline CDR1 SQVTM, CDR2 ANQGSEA. The CDR3 protein is CSVEDELSYEQYF. CDR3 DNA: TGCAGCGTTGAAGACGAGCTCTCCTACGAGCAGTACTTC.